This T cell receptor beta chain was captured by sequencing in a study of T-cell memory formation after mild COVID-19. 5'RACE with constant-segment primers built TCRalpha and TCRbeta cDNA libraries with UMIs. Via MiXCR, TCRdb re-called the 5' RACE reads, giving one row per CDR3 protein. The sample holds fewer than 550,000 distinct CDR3 sequences; 15% to 20% are singletons and the top ten take roughly 8.4%. This clonotype appeared a few times. This sequence originates from an adult woman who had mild COVID-19 (a few samples of this study predate the infection). Cell type and time point are not known. The source material was PBMCs or a T cell subset sorted from them (not recorded which).

CDR3 loop: CASTQEGIKGYGYTF. As DNA, the CDR3 is TGTGCCAGCACCCAGGAGGGTATAAAGGGCTATGGCTACACCTTC. The chain recombines TRBV12-3 or TRBV12-4 with TRBJ1-2, with D hard to call. This CDR3 has 15 residues. Trimming removed 7 bases from V and 4 bases from J, with 19 bases in between.